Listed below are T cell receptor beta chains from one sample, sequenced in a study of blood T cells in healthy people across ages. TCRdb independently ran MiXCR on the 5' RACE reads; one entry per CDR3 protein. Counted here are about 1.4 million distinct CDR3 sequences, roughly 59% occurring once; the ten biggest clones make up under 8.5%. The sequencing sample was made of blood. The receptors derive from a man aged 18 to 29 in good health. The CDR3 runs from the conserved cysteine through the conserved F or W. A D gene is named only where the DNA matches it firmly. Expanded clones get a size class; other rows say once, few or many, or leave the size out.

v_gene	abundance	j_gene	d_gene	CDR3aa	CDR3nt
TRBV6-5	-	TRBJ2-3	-	CASSYLGPQLRSGTQYF	TGTGCCAGCAGTTATCTCGGGCCTCAGCTTAGGAGTGGTACGCAGTATTTT
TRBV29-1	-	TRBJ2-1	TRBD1	CSVARGSSYEQFF	TGCAGCGTAGCCAGGGGGAGTAGTTATGAGCAGTTCTTC
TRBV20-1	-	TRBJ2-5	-	CSAPSFRQETQYF	TGCAGTGCCCCTTCGTTTCGGCAAGAGACCCAGTACTTC
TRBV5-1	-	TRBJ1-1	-	CASSTDSAYTEAFF	TGCGCCAGCAGTACCGACAGCGCCTACACTGAAGCTTTCTTT
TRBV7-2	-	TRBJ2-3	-	CASSLDRGRVTDTQYF	TGTGCCAGCAGCTTAGACCGTGGGCGAGTCACAGATACGCAGTATTTT
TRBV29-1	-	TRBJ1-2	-	CSVEEGYGYTF	TGCAGCGTTGAAGAGGGCTATGGCTACACCTTC
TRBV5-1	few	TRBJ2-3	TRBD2	CASSPLLASTDTQYF	TGCGCCAGCAGCCCTCTACTAGCGAGCACAGATACGCAGTATTTT
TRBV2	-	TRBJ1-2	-	CASGINYGYTF	TGTGCCAGCGGGATTAACTATGGCTACACCTTC
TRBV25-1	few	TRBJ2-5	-	CASTPGAKETQYF	TGTGCCAGCACCCCGGGGGCTAAAGAGACCCAGTACTTC
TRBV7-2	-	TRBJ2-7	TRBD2	CASRSGVMTYEQYF	TGTGCCAGCAGGAGCGGGGTTATGACCTACGAGCAGTACTTC
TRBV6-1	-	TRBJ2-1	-	CASWGGPGQALYEQFF	TGTGCCAGCTGGGGGGGCCCGGGACAGGCACTATATGAGCAGTTCTTC
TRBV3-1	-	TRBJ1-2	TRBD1	CASSPPGQVHGYTF	TGTGCCAGCAGCCCCCCCGGACAGGTCCATGGCTACACCTTC
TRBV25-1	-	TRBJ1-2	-	CASSSQDNNYGYTF	TGTGCCAGCAGCTCCCAGGACAATAACTATGGCTACACCTTC
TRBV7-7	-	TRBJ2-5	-	CASSFAPGRKETQYF	TGTGCTAGCAGCTTTGCACCGGGAAGAAAAGAGACCCAGTACTTC
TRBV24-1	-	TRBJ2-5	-	CATSDGRDLRRTQYF	TGTGCCACCAGTGATGGCCGGGACTTACGGAGGACCCAGTACTTC
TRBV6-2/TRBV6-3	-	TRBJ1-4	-	CATGPTHSRLFF	TGTGCCACCGGACCGACTCACAGCCGACTGTTTTTT
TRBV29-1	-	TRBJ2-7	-	CSVLIRGRPSYEQYF	TGCAGCGTTTTAATAAGAGGGAGACCCTCGTACGAGCAGTACTTC
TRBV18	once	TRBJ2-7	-	CASSPSLFRFYEQYF	TGTGCCAGCTCACCTTCCCTTTTTAGATTCTACGAGCAGTACTTC
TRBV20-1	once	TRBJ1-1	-	CSARKANTEAFF	TGCAGTGCTAGGAAGGCGAACACTGAAGCTTTCTTT
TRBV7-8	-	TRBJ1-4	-	CASSLQFGTGGHLEKLFF	TGTGCCAGCAGCTTACAGTTCGGGACCGGAGGCCACTTGGAAAAACTGTTTTTT
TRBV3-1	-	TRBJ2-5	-	CASSQDPPALETQYF	TGTGCCAGCAGCCAAGATCCACCAGCTCTGGAGACCCAGTACTTC
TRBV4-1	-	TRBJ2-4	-	CASSQDLVGGQYF	TGCGCCAGCAGCCAAGATTTGGTCGGCGGGCAGTACTTC
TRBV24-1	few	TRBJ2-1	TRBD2	CATSDSSGGNYNEQFF	TGTGCCACCAGTGATTCCTCGGGGGGGAATTACAATGAGCAGTTCTTC
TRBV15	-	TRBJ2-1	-	CATSRDLNSGTYNEQFF	TGTGCCACCAGCAGAGATCTTAACAGCGGCACCTACAATGAGCAGTTCTTC
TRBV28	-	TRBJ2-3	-	CASSTDRQTDTQYF	TGTGCCAGCAGTACCGACAGGCAAACAGATACGCAGTATTTT
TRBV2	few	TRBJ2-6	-	CATESRGSGTGANVLTF	TGTGCCACTGAGTCCAGGGGCTCCGGGACTGGGGCCAACGTCCTGACTTTC
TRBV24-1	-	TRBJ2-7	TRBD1	CAFGAGGYEQYF	TGTGCTTTCGGGGCAGGGGGCTACGAGCAGTACTTC
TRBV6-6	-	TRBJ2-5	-	CASSYPRDQETQYF	TGTGCCAGCAGTTACCCTAGGGACCAAGAGACCCAGTACTTC
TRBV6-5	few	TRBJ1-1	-	CASSYGLGMNTEAFF	TGTGCCAGCAGTTACGGTTTGGGGATGAACACTGAAGCTTTCTTT
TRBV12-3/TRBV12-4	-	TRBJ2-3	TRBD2	CASGGPIPGTSGSTDTQYF	TGTGCCAGCGGCGGCCCCATCCCAGGGACTAGCGGGAGCACAGATACGCAGTATTTT
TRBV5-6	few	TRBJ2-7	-	CASSPPATVYEQYF	TGTGCCAGCAGCCCCCCTGCGACAGTCTACGAGCAGTACTTC
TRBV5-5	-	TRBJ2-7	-	CASSLGVATSYEQYF	TGTGCCAGCAGCTTGGGCGTAGCGACTAGCTACGAGCAGTACTTC
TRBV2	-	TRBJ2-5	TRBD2	CASRVASGNSGTQYF	TGTGCCAGCAGGGTGGCTAGCGGGAACTCGGGGACCCAGTACTTC
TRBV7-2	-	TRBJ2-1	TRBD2	CASSLLGGRANEQFF	TGTGCCAGCAGCTTACTGGGCGGGAGGGCCAATGAGCAGTTCTTC
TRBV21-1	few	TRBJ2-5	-	CASSKWAREETQYF	TGTGCCAGCAGCAAATGGGCCAGAGAAGAGACCCAGTACTTC
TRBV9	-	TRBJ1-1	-	CASSVVPGTEAFF	TGTGCCAGCAGCGTAGTTCCGGGTACTGAAGCTTTCTTT
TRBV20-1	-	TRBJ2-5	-	CSALFAGQETQYF	TGCAGTGCTCTTTTTGCGGGGCAAGAGACCCAGTACTTC
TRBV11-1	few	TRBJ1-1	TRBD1	CASNTGTGGSAWTEAFF	TGTGCCAGCAACACGGGAACAGGGGGCTCAGCATGGACTGAAGCTTTCTTT
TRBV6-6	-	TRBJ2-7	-	CASSYSVAVYEQYF	TGTGCCAGCAGTTACTCGGTGGCAGTCTACGAGCAGTACTTC
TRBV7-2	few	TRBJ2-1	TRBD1	CASSPPGQGGNEQFF	TGTGCCAGCAGCCCGCCGGGACAGGGGGGGAATGAGCAGTTCTTC
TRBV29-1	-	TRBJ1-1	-	CSGTGFTEAFF	TGCAGCGGGACGGGGTTCACTGAAGCTTTCTTT
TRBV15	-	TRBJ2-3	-	CATSPGWESTDTQYF	TGTGCCACCAGCCCAGGTTGGGAGAGCACAGATACGCAGTATTTT
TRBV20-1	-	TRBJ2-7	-	CSARDGVSFDEQYF	TGCAGTGCTAGAGACGGGGTTAGCTTCGACGAGCAGTACTTC
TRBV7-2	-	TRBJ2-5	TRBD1	CASSLGGQERETQYF	TGTGCCAGCAGCTTAGGGGGACAGGAGAGAGAGACCCAGTACTTC
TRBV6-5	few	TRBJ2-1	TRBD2	CASSKSPGLGSNEQFF	TGTGCCAGCAGTAAGTCCCCGGGACTAGGATCCAATGAGCAGTTCTTC
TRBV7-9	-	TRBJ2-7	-	CASRAWAQGGEQYF	TGTGCCAGCAGAGCTTGGGCGCAGGGAGGAGAGCAGTACTTC
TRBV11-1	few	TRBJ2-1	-	CASSRTALEQFF	TGTGCCAGCAGCCGGACAGCCCTAGAGCAGTTCTTC
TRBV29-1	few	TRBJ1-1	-	CSVEGGQTAFF	TGCAGCGTTGAGGGGGGACAAACGGCTTTCTTT
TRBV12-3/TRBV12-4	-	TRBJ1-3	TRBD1	CASSGTGANTIYF	TGTGCCAGCAGTGGGACAGGGGCAAACACCATATATTTT
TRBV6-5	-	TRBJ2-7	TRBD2	CASSYGGGSPYEQYF	TGTGCCAGCAGTTATGGTGGCGGGAGCCCCTACGAGCAGTACTTC
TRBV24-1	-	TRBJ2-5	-	CATSGPLTSGPETQYF	TGTGCCACCAGTGGTCCCCTTACGAGCGGGCCAGAGACCCAGTACTTC
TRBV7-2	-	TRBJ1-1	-	CASSLVSGSEAFF	TGTGCCAGCAGCTTAGTGAGTGGGAGTGAAGCTTTCTTT
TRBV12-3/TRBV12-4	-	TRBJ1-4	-	CASSPAETSTNEKLFF	TGTGCCAGCAGCCCTGCCGAGACCTCAACTAATGAAAAACTGTTTTTT
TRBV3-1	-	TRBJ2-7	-	CASSQFVGARYEQYF	TGTGCCAGCAGCCAGTTTGTGGGGGCGCGATACGAGCAGTACTTC